Listed here is a single T cell receptor beta chain. No antigen is known for it. Second doses were pooled across both intervals (about 4 or about 12 weeks). This sample was taken from a study of T cell responses to AZD1222 COVID-19 vaccine. Overall study findings and caveats: Nearly half of unique spike-specific TCRs reportedly avoided B.1.351 and B.1.1.7 mutated regions. Donors skewed white British and female; clonal diversity was possibly underestimated.

Produced via immunoSEQ multiplex PCR; TCRdb's table is partial and in-frame only. The sample contains about 140,000 clones, 90% of which appear only once. Germline V gives CDR1 WNHNN, CDR2 SYGVQD (reference sequence). The junction had 5 bases not matched to a gene; V was cut back by 3 bases and J by 0 bases. The CDR3 has 15 amino acids. The sequence came from an adult who received the AZD1222 COVID-19 vaccine. V and J are TRBV10-1 and TRBJ2-7, with 7 bases aligning to TRBD1. This specimen was peripheral blood, taken 28 days after the second AZD1222 dose. The CDR3 coding sequence is TGCGCCAGCAGTGAAGGCAGGGGGAGCTCCTACGAGCAGTACTTC. Translation: CASSEGRGSSYEQYF.